These 19 T cell receptor beta chains share one sample of origin, sequenced in a study of blood T cell repertoires in COVID-19. Libraries were prepared by immunoSEQ multiplex PCR; TCRdb keeps only in-frame clonotypes and omits some of them. The sample holds roughly 250,000 clones, roughly 90% seen once. The sequenced material came from PBMCs or T cells enriched from blood (not recorded which). The receptors shown here come from a middle-aged man who had recovered from COVID-19.

This clone was counted between two and nine times. This sequence joins TRBV9 and TRBJ2-7, with D perhaps TRBD2 (6 bases). Per germline, CDR1 SGDLS and CDR2 YYNGEE. The ends were cut back, 8 bases at V and 4 bases at J, with 13 bases in the middle. CDR3 length equals 12 residues. The CDR3 region is CASSTSGYEQYF. The CDR3 nucleotides read TGTGCCAGTTCGACTAGTGGGTACGAGCAGTACTTC.

V usage is TRBV5-1 and J usage is TRBJ1-2, with TRBD1 identical over 8 bases. The CDR3 is 15 amino acids. The junction had 7 bases not matched to a gene; V was cut back by 3 bases and J by 3 bases. The germline CDR1 and CDR2 sequences are SGHRS and YFSETQ. DNA of the CDR3: TGCGCCAGCAGCTCACAGGACAGGGCGGACTATGGCTACACCTTC. It codes for CASSSQDRADYGYTF.

The genes are TRBV21-1 and TRBJ1-1; the table assigns TRBD1, which was not confirmed against the DNA. TRBV21-1 is listed as a pseudogene. This CDR3 region has 15 residues. As DNA, the CDR3 is TGTGCCAGCAGCGTAACATACACAGATAACACTGAAGCTTTCTTT. It encodes CASSVTYTDNTEAFF.

The rearrangement links TRBV19 to TRBJ2-5; D is possibly TRBD1 (7 bases). V lost 4 bases, J lost 2 bases, and 17 bases lay in between. The germline V gene has CDR1 LNHDA and CDR2 SQIVND (reference sequence). This CDR3 has 16 residues. CDR3 DNA: TGTGCCAGTAGTACCCTTTACAGGGGAGGACAAGAGACCCAGTACTTC. Translated, it gives CASSTLYRGGQETQYF.

The V gene is TRBV27, the J gene TRBJ1-2; 7 bases line up with TRBD1. With V trimmed by 4 bases and J by 5 bases, 16 bases remained unmatched. The CDR3 spans 17 residues. Germline V gene data show CDR1 as MNHEY and CDR2 as SMNVEV (reference sequence). The CDR3 sequence: CASSYNYEQGKRYGYTF. The CDR3 DNA sequence: TGTGCCAGCAGTTATAACTACGAACAGGGGAAAAGATATGGCTACACCTTC.

V usage is TRBV19 and J usage is TRBJ1-5; a weak D match, TRBD1 (5 bases). CDR1 is LNHDA, CDR2 SQIVND, per germline (reference sequence). CDR3 length: 14 amino acids. Between the trimmed V and J ends, which lost 6 bases and 3 bases, there was a span of 12 bases. CDR3 nucleotide sequence: TGTGCCAGTAGCCCGGGGGGGTACAATCAGCCCCAGCATTTT. Its protein product is CASSPGGYNQPQHF.

The V and J genes are TRBV7-3 and TRBJ2-1, with 7 bases lining up with TRBD2. This CDR3 is built from 15 residues. From germline, CDR1 is SGHTA and CDR2 FQGTGA. After removal of 1 base from V and 7 bases from J, the junction contained 7 bases not matched to a gene. CDR3 in amino acids: CASSLRPGLENEQFF. CDR3 bases: TGTGCCAGCAGCTTAAGGCCCGGACTAGAGAATGAGCAGTTCTTC. The full variable domain, in which reference TRBV7-3 and TRBJ2-1 provide the parts outside the CDR3, is GAGVSQTPSNKVTEKGKYVELRCDPISGHTALYWYRQSLGQGPEFLIYFQGTGAADDSGLPNDRFFAVRPEGSVSTLKIQRTERGDSAVYLCASSLRPGLENEQFFGPGTRLTVL.

The V and J genes are TRBV4-1 and TRBJ2-7, with 8 nucleotides matching TRBD2. Trimming took 4 bases from V and 2 from J; bases not matched to a gene: 7. Looked up from germline, CDR1 is MGHRA and CDR2 is YSYEKL. The CDR3 runs 15 residues. In nucleotides, the CDR3 is TGCGCCAGCAGCCCGCGGGGGGTCTTTACCTACGAGCAGTACTTC. Protein: CASSPRGVFTYEQYF.

The V and J genes are TRBV19 and TRBJ2-1; possibly TRBD2 for D (5 bases). This CDR3 contains 14 residues. V lost 5 bases and J lost 11, with 19 bases in between. Germline assignment: CDR1 LNHDA and CDR2 SQIVND (reference sequence). Written as DNA, the CDR3 is TGTGCCAGTAGTCCAAGCCCCGGGGAAGAAAAGCAGTTCTTC. Its translation is CASSPSPGEEKQFF.

The rearrangement links TRBV3-1 (or the pseudogene TRBV3-2) to TRBJ1-2; possibly TRBD1 for D (6 bases). Germline lookup yields CDR1 LGHDT and CDR2 YNNKEL (reference sequence). The CDR3 runs 14 residues. V lost 0 bases and J 2 bases, leaving 7 bases between the germline ends. CDR3 residues: CASSQETGNYGYTF. The CDR3 nucleotides are TGTGCCAGCAGCCAAGAGACAGGAAACTATGGCTACACCTTC.

This clone showed up just once. This rearrangement joins TRBV4-3 to TRBJ1-1; TRBD1 might be the D (6 bases). Germline V lookup: CDR1 LGHNA, CDR2 YSLEER. V was trimmed by 2 bases and J by 0 bases, leaving 13 bases between them. The CDR3 is made up of 16 amino acids. Written as DNA, the CDR3 is TGCGCCAGCAGCCAATTGCAGGGGAGGGTGAACACTGAAGCTTTCTTT. It is translated as CASSQLQGRVNTEAFF.

The chain couples TRBV5-5 to TRBJ1-1, with a weak D call TRBD1 (6 bases). The V end lost 2 bases, the J end lost 4 bases, and 15 bases lay between the germline ends. Germline V lookup: CDR1 SGHKS, CDR2 YYEKEE (reference sequence). The CDR3 sequence is 15 residues long. The chain's CDR3 is CASSFLARGGTEAFF. Here the CDR3 DNA reads TGTGCCAGCAGCTTCCTCGCCAGGGGCGGCACTGAAGCTTTCTTT.

The rearrangement joins TRBV6-5 to TRBJ1-2; TRBD1 agrees at 9 bases. CDR1 is MNHEY and CDR2 is SVGAGI in the germline V gene. The length of the CDR3 is 14 residues. V dropped 2 bases and J dropped 4; count of bases not matched to a gene: 2. The CDR3 DNA reads as TGTGCCAGCAGTTACGGGACAGGGACCTATGGCTACACCTTC. Protein sequence: CASSYGTGTYGYTF.

This chain joins TRBV5-6 and TRBJ2-5; the match to TRBD2 covers 7 bases. After removal of 1 base from V and 1 base from J, the junction contained 4 bases not matched to a gene. This CDR3 is 15 amino acids long. CDR1 and CDR2 from the germline V gene are SGHDT and YYEEEE. The DNA for the CDR3 is TGTGCCAGCAGCTTGATACGGGGGGTCCAAGAGACCCAGTACTTC. Translation: CASSLIRGVQETQYF. The variable domain in full, completed from reference TRBV5-6 and TRBJ2-5, reads DAGVTQSPTHLIKTRGQQVTLRCSPKSGHDTVSWYQQALGQGPQFIFQYYEEEERQRGNFPDRFSGHQFPNYSSELNVNALLLGDSALYLCASSLIRGVQETQYFGPGTRLLVL.

A few counts support this clone. This sequence joins TRBV30 and TRBJ1-2, with 9 bases fitting TRBD1. CDR1 and CDR2 from the germline V gene are GTSNPN and SVGIG (reference sequence). This CDR3 is built from 13 residues. With 0 bases clipped from V and 8 bases from J, the junction kept 4 bases outside the gene matches. The CDR3 here is CAWSVTGGQGYTF. In nucleotides, the CDR3 is TGTGCCTGGAGTGTGACAGGGGGACAGGGCTACACCTTC.

This clone appeared a single time. The V gene is TRBV10-3, the J gene TRBJ1-2, with a weak D call TRBD1 (6 bases). The CDR3 is made up of 15 amino acids. Trimming shortened V by 3 bases and J by 7 bases, and 18 bases separated the two germline ends. CDR1 and CDR2 (germline): ENHRY, SYGVKD. For the CDR3, the DNA is TGTGCCATCAGTGATTACGACCAGGGGATTGTTGGCTACACCTTC. It yields the protein CAISDYDQGIVGYTF.

The chain couples TRBV7-9 to TRBJ1-2; D gene unclear. V lost 5 bases, J lost 2 bases, and 12 bases lay in between. The CDR3 totals 14 residues. The germline V gene encodes CDR1 SEHNR and CDR2 FQNEAQ (reference sequence). CDR3 DNA sequence: TGTGCCAGCAGCGAGGTCCTACAAAACTATGGCTACACCTTC. Its protein is CASSEVLQNYGYTF.

The chain has TRBV10-3 and TRBJ2-2; TRBD1 agrees at 9 bases. The CDR3 is made up of 18 amino acids. After removal of 10 bases from V and 0 bases from J, the junction contained 15 bases not matched to a gene. CDR1 ENHRY and CDR2 SYGVKD come from the germline V gene. The CDR3 reads CATTASQGQGTNTGELFF. The DNA of the CDR3 is TGTGCCACCACCGCATCTCAGGGACAGGGTACGAACACCGGGGAGCTGTTTTTT.

The chain employs TRBV10-3 and TRBJ2-7; D is unclear. The germline CDR1 and CDR2 sequences are ENHRY and SYGVKD. Trimming removed 3 bases at V and 5 bases at J, with 17 bases between. This CDR3 has 15 residues. The CDR3 loop is CAISDGSPSAHEQYF. The CDR3 DNA reads as TGTGCCATCAGTGACGGGTCCCCTAGTGCCCACGAGCAGTACTTC.